This T cell receptor (beta chain) was recovered during a study of blood T cell repertoires in COVID-19. Study in general: Whether acute or convalescent, the COVID-19 samples came from the United States, Italy and Spain. PBMCs, B-cell-depleted T cells, or T cells provided the cDNA or gDNA that made up the material.

The V and J ends lost 5 bases and 1 base, in that order; junction bases with no gene match: 7. There are 15 residues in the CDR3. From germline, CDR1 is SGHAT and CDR2 FQNNGV. The authors' processing: Scientists estimated how many nucleated cells there were by amplifying reference gene primers. Assay: immunoSEQ multiplex PCR; the TCRdb copy retains only in-frame clones and omits some. V and J calls and clone size come straight from that table; D and trimming were deduced from the DNA. The data show 250,000 to 300,000 clones, almost 90% seen once. This clone was counted a single time. The receptor was derived from a woman in her thirties with COVID-19, enrolled during active disease. This chain connects TRBV11-2 to TRBJ2-5, with 7 bases fitting TRBD2. Sequenced material: peripheral blood. This CDR3 is CASSAHTSAQETQYF. The CDR3 DNA follows: TGTGCCAGCAGCGCCCATACTAGCGCCCAAGAGACCCAGTACTTC. The full variable domain, with the rest looked up from reference TRBV11-2 and TRBJ2-5, is EAGVAQSPRYKIIEKRQSVAFWCNPISGHATLYWYQQILGQGPKLLIQFQNNGVVDDSQLPKDRFSAERLKGVDSTLKIQPAKLEDSAVYLCASSAHTSAQETQYFGPGTRLLVL.